A selection of T cell receptor beta chains follows, all from one sample in a study of T-cell memory formation after mild COVID-19. MiXCR was run by TCRdb on the 5' RACE reads, yielding one entry per CDR3 protein. The sample records fewer than 350,000 distinct CDR3 sequences, about 16% being singletons. Source material: PBMCs or a T cell subset sorted from them (not recorded which). The receptors come from a man aged 18 to 29 who had mild COVID-19 (a few samples of this study predate the infection). Cell type and time point are not known. Each CDR3 is given without its conserved first and last residue. The order of the fields is V gene, CDR3 length, J gene, CDR3 protein.

>TRBV6-2/TRBV6-3|14|TRBJ1-2
ASSYVPGQGNYGYT
>TRBV6-2/TRBV6-3|15|TRBJ1-2
ASGQQGAPDFIYGYT
>TRBV29-1|11|TRBJ1-1
SAARQVNTEAF
>TRBV7-3|16|TRBJ2-6
ASSLNPLGDSGANVLT
>TRBV6-6|11|TRBJ2-3
ASSYQGTDTQY
>TRBV7-9|13|TRBJ2-7
ASSLVGLQGYEQY
>TRBV12-3/TRBV12-4|10|TRBJ2-7
ASSLGLNEQY
>TRBV30|11|TRBJ2-2
AWIWGETGELF
>TRBV7-2|15|TRBJ2-3
ASSFRLAGDLTDTQY
>TRBV7-9|10|TRBJ1-1
ASSLSGTEAF
>TRBV20-1|15|TRBJ2-3
SARDTSAGGPGDTQY
>TRBV10-1|12|TRBJ2-2
AREMGGEHRELF
>TRBV20-1|14|TRBJ1-5
SATATGGSTYQPQH
>TRBV9|15|TRBJ1-2
ASSVRGQGWGNYGYT
>TRBV4-3|11|TRBJ2-2
ASSQDITGELF
>TRBV20-1|12|TRBJ2-6
SAGRQRGANVLT
>TRBV3-1|12|TRBJ1-3
ASSPTVSGNTIY
>TRBV7-7|12|TRBJ2-1
ASSETGSHNEQF
>TRBV2|11|TRBJ1-5
ASKGQGRQPQH
>TRBV7-9|9|TRBJ2-3
ASTGPGAQY
>TRBV6-6|13|TRBJ2-5
ASSHRGGSEETQY
>TRBV5-1|13|TRBJ2-1
ASSLQGGLYNEQF
>TRBV12-3/TRBV12-4|13|TRBJ2-3
ASSPGASGEDTQY
>TRBV4-3|13|TRBJ1-4
ASSQDVGWSEKLF
>TRBV19|11|TRBJ1-2
ASIQGPLYGYT
>TRBV2|13|TRBJ2-1
ASSEEGGLAGEQF
>TRBV9|17|TRBJ2-3
ASSPPRRDPKRGTDTQY
>TRBV20-1|12|TRBJ2-2
SARDRRNTGELF
>TRBV5-1|11|TRBJ1-1
ASSPTGDTEAF
>TRBV10-3|8|TRBJ2-5
AIRGETQY
>TRBV9|15|TRBJ1-1
ASSVDPRDRGDTEAF
>TRBV20-1|11|TRBJ2-2
SARGSLAGELF
>TRBV4-1|12|TRBJ1-6
ASSETGGNSPLH
>TRBV15|17|TRBJ2-1
ATSRAAGLAGDPDNEQF
>TRBV7-9|16|TRBJ2-1
ASSFIKGPYISYNEQF
>TRBV6-5|15|TRBJ2-2
ASSYSSGGDNTGELF
>TRBV6-2/TRBV6-3|13|TRBJ2-3
ASSLTSGVADTQY
>TRBV13|13|TRBJ2-3
ASSLAGFGTDTQY
>TRBV28|13|TRBJ2-3
ASRSGRSATDTQY
>TRBV19|13|TRBJ2-3
ASSIGQGTADTQY
>TRBV6-5|12|TRBJ1-6
ASSFAGGYSPLH
>TRBV10-3|13|TRBJ1-5
AISESRGFSQPQH
>TRBV12-3/TRBV12-4|10|TRBJ1-2
ASGRDNYGYT
>TRBV4-2|11|TRBJ2-5
ASSRETRETQY
>TRBV7-3|12|TRBJ2-1
ASSLERGQGEQF
>TRBV30|12|TRBJ2-1
AWSTGTRSNEQF
>TRBV7-9|13|TRBJ2-3
ASSRSAGSTDTQY
>TRBV5-1|14|TRBJ1-3
ASSASEPRSGNTIY
>TRBV7-2|10|TRBJ2-3
ASSLGTPWEY
>TRBV27|13|TRBJ1-5
ASTQWGGSNQPQH